This TCR beta chain originates from a study of T cell repertoires in cytomegalovirus infection. Study details: Indicated by public TCR beta signatures were CMV infection and matching HLA type.

About this clonotype itself: The antigen remains unidentified.

Points from the study as a whole: CMV carriers with the relevant HLA were identified by cumulative public TCR beta family frequency. HLA-C-restricted, CMV-specific TCR beta clonotypes were dominant ex vivo.

MiXCR, applied by TCRdb to the reads, yields one record per CDR3 protein. The table has fewer than 550,000 distinct CDR3 sequences, approximately 15% seen once. The sample consisted of CD8+ T cells from PBMCs. This clonotype was obtained from a human donor in good health (CMV status not recorded). Some clones in this sample may be carry-over from other donors' samples.

CDR3: CASSLGQVRDEQFF. The CDR3 nucleotides read TGTGCCAGCAGTTTAGGGCAGGTCAGAGATGAGCAGTTCTTC. This sequence joins TRBV27 and TRBJ2-1, with no clear D. This CDR3 comprises 14 residues. V shed 2 bases and J shed 8 bases, with 13 bases lying between them. Germline V gene sequence: CDR1 MNHEY, CDR2 SMNVEV (reference sequence).